This T cell receptor (beta chain) was profiled in a study of blood T cell repertoires in COVID-19. Only in-frame clones appear in the TCRdb table, and some are missing; sequencing was by immunoSEQ multiplex PCR. Altogether 500,000 to 600,000 clones are present, approximately 88% being singletons, with the ten largest covering 7.5% to 9%. V lost 5 bases, J lost 0 bases, and 11 bases lay in between. This CDR3 spans 15 amino acids. Germline V CDR1 and CDR2: MNHEY, SVGAGI. This receptor was identified in a woman aged 45-65 years with COVID-19, enrolled during active disease. The chain links TRBV6-5 to TRBJ1-3; tentative D call: TRBD1 (6 bases). The material sequenced was peripheral blood. Written as DNA, the CDR3 is TGTGCCAGCAGTCTGGTAGGGGGCTCTGGAAACACCATATATTTT. Residues: CASSLVGGSGNTIYF.